Sequencing of this T cell receptor (beta chain) was carried out in a study of molecular identifiers for immune sequencing clone quantification. Study at large: Replicate experiments divided RNA from 20,000 or 100,000 naive CD8 cells into five parts and sequenced four. Study observations and caveats: Clones with over 20 RNA copies captured over 98% of effector molecules but under 1% of naive ones.

Germline CDR1 is GTSNPN and CDR2 is SVGIG (reference sequence). With 6 bases clipped from V and 2 bases from J, the junction kept 8 bases outside the gene matches. CDR3 length equals 14 residues. In the case of this clonotype: Its matching antigen is unknown. This clone may be a read error of a much larger clone one base away. Since the CDR3 does not end with the conserved phenylalanine or tryptophan, this likely comes from a read error.

Previously described methods and listed TCR primers were used for bulk TCR libraries. TCRdb re-called the PCR reads with MiXCR, one entry per CDR3 protein. The profile shows under 800,000 distinct CDR3 sequences, approximately 24% of them singletons. The source is a human donor in good health. Some libraries in this study had Jurkat cell RNA spiked in. Material for sequencing was naive CD8+ T cells from blood, with Jurkat cell RNA spiked in. The subset denotes: FACS-sorted CD8+CD4-CCR7+CD45RA+ naive T cells. This chain joins TRBV30 and TRBJ2-3; 7 nucleotides agree with TRBD1. CDR3 region: CACGQELLTDTQYL. DNA of the CDR3: TGTGCCTGCGGACAGGAGCTCCTCACAGATACGCAGTATCTT.